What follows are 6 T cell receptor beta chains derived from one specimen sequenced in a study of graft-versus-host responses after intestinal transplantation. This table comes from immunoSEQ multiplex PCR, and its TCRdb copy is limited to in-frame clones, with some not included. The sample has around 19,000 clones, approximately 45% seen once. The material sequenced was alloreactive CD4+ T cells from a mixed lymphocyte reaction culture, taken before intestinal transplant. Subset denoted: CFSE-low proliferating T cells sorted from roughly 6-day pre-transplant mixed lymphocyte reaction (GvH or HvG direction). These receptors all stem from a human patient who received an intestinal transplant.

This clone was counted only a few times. Here the CDR3 DNA reads TGTGCCATCAGTGACCGGGAGGGGTTTAGGACTGGAAACACCATATATTTT. Protein: CAISDREGFRTGNTIYF. The V and J genes are TRBV10-3 and TRBJ1-3, with a weak D call TRBD1 (5 bases). The CDR3 contains 17 residues. V lost 3 bases to trimming and J lost 2 bases, with 17 bases between them. Germline V lookup: CDR1 ENHRY, CDR2 SYGVKD.

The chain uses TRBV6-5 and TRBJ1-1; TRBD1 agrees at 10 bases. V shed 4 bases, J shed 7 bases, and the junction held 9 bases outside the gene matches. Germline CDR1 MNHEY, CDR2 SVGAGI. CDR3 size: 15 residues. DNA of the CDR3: TGTGCCAGCAGTTCGATACCGGGACAGGGGCGTGAAGCTTTCTTT. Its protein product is CASSSIPGQGREAFF.

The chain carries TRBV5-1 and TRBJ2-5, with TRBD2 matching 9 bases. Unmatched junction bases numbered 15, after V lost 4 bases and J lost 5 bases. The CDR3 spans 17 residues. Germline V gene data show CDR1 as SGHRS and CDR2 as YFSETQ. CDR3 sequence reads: CASSPPFSAGGPETQYF. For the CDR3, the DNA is TGCGCCAGCAGCCCGCCCTTTTCGGCGGGGGGGCCGGAGACCCAGTACTTC.

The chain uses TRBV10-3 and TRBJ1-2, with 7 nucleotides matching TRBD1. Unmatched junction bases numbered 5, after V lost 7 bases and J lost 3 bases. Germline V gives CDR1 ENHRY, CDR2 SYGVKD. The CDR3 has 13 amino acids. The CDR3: CAIKQGNDYGYTF. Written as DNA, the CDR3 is TGTGCCATCAAACAGGGGAACGACTATGGCTACACCTTC.

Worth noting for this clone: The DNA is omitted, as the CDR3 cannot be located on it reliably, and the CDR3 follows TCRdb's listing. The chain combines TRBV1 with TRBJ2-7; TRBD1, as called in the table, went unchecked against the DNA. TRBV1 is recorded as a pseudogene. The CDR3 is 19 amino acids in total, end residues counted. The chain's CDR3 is CTSSQEVGQGAIGCYEQYF.

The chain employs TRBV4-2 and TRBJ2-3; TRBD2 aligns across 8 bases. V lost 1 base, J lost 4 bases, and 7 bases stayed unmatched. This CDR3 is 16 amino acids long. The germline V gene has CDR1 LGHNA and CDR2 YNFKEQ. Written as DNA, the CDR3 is TGTGCCAGCAGCCAAGCCGGGGGGGGCCTCCCAGATACGCAGTATTTT. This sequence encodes CASSQAGGGLPDTQYF.